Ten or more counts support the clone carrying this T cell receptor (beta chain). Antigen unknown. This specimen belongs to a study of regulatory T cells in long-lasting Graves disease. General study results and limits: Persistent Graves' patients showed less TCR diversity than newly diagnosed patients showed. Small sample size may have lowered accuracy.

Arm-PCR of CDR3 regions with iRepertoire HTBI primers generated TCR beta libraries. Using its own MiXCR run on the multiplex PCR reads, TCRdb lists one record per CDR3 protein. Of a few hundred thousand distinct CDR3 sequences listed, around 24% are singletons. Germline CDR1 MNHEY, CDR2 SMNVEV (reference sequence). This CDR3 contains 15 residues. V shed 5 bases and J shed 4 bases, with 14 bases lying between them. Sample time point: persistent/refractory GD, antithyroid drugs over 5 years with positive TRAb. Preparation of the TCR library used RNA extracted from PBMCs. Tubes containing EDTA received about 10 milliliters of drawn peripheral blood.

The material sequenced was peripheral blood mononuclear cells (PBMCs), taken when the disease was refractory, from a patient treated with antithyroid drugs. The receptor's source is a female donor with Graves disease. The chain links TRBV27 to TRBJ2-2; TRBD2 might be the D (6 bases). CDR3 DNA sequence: TGTGCCAGCAGTGCCCGGGACTTCCCCACCGGGGAGCTGTTTTTT. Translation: CASSARDFPTGELFF.